These 7 T cell receptor beta chains were sequenced from one sample in a study of beta chain features in type 1 diabetes. Of the isolated RNA, all was reverse transcribed, and so the sequenced material was expressed TCRB transcripts. Using immunoSEQ multiplex PCR, the repertoire was profiled, and TCRdb retains in-frame clones only, with some absent. This sample has around 180,000 clones, with about 13% found just once. The sequenced material came from central memory CD4+ T cells from blood. The receptor set was obtained from a woman between 18 and 29 years old in good health.

This clone was seen more than once but under ten times. Here the CDR3 reads CASSYSGAAAFF. CDR3 sequence (DNA): TGTGCCAGCAGTTACTCGGGGGCAGCCGCTTTCTTT. The genes are TRBV6-5 and TRBJ1-1; D possibly corresponds to TRBD1 (6 bases). This CDR3 is built from 12 residues. CDR1 MNHEY and CDR2 SVGAGI come from the germline V gene. V was pared by 0 bases and J by 11 bases, with 10 bases between.

This clone was detected only a few times. Here the CDR3 reads CASSWTGARVSETQYF. CDR3 sequence (DNA): TGTGCCAGCAGCTGGACAGGGGCCCGGGTGTCGGAGACCCAGTACTTC. This chain links TRBV5-6 with TRBJ2-5; 9 bases map to TRBD1. With 3 bases clipped from V and 5 bases from J, the junction kept 11 bases outside the gene matches. The CDR3 has 16 amino acids. Germline lookup yields CDR1 SGHDT and CDR2 YYEEEE.

The V gene is TRBV7-2, the J gene TRBJ2-2, with TRBD2 as a possible D gene (5 bases). V was trimmed by 2 bases and J by 1 base, leaving 11 bases between them. Germline lookup yields CDR1 SGHTA and CDR2 FQGNSA. The CDR3 is made up of 16 amino acids. In nucleotides, the CDR3 is TGTGCCAGCAGCTTAATGACGGGAAAGAACACCGGGGAGCTGTTTTTT. Translated, it gives CASSLMTGKNTGELFF.

This clone has a handful of counts. V and J are TRBV6-6 and TRBJ2-7, with 7 nucleotides matching TRBD1. Germline trimming cut 5 bases from V and 0 bases from J; bases unmatched to any gene: 7. Per germline, CDR1 MNHNY and CDR2 SVGAGI (reference sequence). CDR3 length equals 15 residues. As DNA, the CDR3 is TGTGCCAGCAGTCTTAAGGACAGGAACTCCTACGAGCAGTACTTC. This translates into CASSLKDRNSYEQYF.

This clone was counted only a few times. The chain carries TRBV7-2 and TRBJ1-2; no reliable D call. V was clipped by 2 bases and J by 4 bases, with 5 bases between them. Germline V gene data show CDR1 as SGHTA and CDR2 as FQGNSA. This CDR3 is built from 12 residues. The CDR3 sequence is CASSLSSYGYTF. The DNA of the CDR3 is TGTGCCAGCAGCTTATCGAGCTATGGCTACACCTTC. The entire variable domain, with the rest obtained from reference TRBV7-2 and TRBJ1-2, is as follows: GAGVSQSPSNKVTEKGKDVELRCDPISGHTALYWYRQSLGQGLEFLIYFQGNSAPDKSGLPSDRFSAERTGGSVSTLTIQRTQQEDSAVYLCASSLSSYGYTFGSGTRLTVV.

CDR3 sequence: CASSERRTGSYEQYF. In nucleotides, the CDR3 is TGTGCCAGCAGTGAACGGCGGACAGGGAGCTACGAGCAGTACTTC. This chain uses TRBV6-1 with TRBJ2-7; 8 positions agree with TRBD1. Looked up from germline, CDR1 is MNHNS and CDR2 is SASEGT. The CDR3 sequence is 15 residues long. Trimming took 2 bases from V and 3 from J; bases not matched to a gene: 6.

The CDR3 sequence: CASSVSGTSGEQFF. The CDR3, as DNA: TGTGCCAGCAGTGTTTCCGGGACTAGCGGTGAGCAGTTCTTC. The rearrangement links TRBV2 to TRBJ2-1; 11 bases are shared with TRBD2. The germline gives CDR1 SNHLY, CDR2 FYNNEI. The CDR3 spans 14 residues. The ends lost 4 bases at V and 9 bases at J; junction bases unmatched: 5.